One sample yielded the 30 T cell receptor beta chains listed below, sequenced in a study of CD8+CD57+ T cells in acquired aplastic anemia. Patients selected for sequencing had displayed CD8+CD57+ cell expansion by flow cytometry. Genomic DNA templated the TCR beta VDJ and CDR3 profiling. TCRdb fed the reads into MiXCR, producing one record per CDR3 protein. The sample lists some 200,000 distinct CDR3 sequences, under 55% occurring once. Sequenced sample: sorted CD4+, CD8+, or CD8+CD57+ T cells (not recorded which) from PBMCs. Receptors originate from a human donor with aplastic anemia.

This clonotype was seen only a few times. CDR3 protein: CASSLVWDTYEQYF. CDR3 DNA sequence: TGTGCCAGCAGCTTAGTTTGGGATACCTACGAGCAGTACTTC. V usage is TRBV7-2 and J usage is TRBJ2-7; D ambiguous. The CDR3 is made up of 14 amino acids. Trimming removed 1 base at V and 2 bases at J, with 9 bases between. Germline-derived CDR1 and CDR2 are SGHTA and FQGNSA.

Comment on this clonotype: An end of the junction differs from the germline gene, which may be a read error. The CDR3 protein is CASRNPRVTNAEAFF. The DNA of the CDR3 is TGTGCCAGCAGGAACCCTCGGGTGACGAACGCTGAAGCTTTCTTT. V gene TRBV2 combines with J gene TRBJ1-1, with unresolved D. This CDR3 contains 15 residues. Germline V gene lookup returns CDR1 SNHLY and CDR2 FYNNEI.

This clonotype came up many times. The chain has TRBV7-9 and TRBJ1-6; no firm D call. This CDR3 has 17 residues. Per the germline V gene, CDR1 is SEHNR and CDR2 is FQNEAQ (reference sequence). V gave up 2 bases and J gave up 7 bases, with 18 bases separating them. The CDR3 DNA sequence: TGTGCCAGCAGCTTATTTCTAGGGTCCGAAGGGAATTCACCCCTCCACTTT. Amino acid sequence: CASSLFLGSEGNSPLHF. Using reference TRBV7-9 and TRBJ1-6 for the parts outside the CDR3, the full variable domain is DTGVSQNPRHKITKRGQNVTFRCDPISEHNRLYWYRQTLGQGPEFLTYFQNEAQLEKSRLLSDRFSAERPKGSFSTLEIQRTEQGDSAMYLCASSLFLGSEGNSPLHFGNGTRLTVT.

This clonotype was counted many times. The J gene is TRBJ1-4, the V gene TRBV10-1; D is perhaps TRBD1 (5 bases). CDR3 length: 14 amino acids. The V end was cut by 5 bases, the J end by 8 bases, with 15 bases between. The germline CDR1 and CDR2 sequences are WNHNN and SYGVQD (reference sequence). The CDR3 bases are TGCGCCAGCAGTAGTTCGGGGCGAGAAGAAAAACTGTTTTTT. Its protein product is CASSSSGREEKLFF.

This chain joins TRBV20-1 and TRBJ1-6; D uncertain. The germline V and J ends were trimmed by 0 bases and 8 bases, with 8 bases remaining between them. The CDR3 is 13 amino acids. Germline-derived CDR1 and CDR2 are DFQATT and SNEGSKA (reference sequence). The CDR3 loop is CSAREQAHSPLHF. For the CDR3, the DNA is TGCAGTGCTAGAGAGCAGGCCCATTCACCCCTCCACTTT.

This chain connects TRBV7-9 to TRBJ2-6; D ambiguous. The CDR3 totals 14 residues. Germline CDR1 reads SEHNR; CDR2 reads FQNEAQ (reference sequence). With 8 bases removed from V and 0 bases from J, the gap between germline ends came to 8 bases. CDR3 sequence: CASGLCSGANVLTF. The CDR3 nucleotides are TGTGCCAGCGGGCTGTGCTCTGGGGCCAACGTCCTGACTTTC.

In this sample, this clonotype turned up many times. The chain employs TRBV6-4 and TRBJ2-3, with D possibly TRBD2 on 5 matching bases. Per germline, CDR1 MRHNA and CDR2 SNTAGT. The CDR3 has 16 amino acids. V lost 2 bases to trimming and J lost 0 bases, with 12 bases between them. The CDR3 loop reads CASSDEADSSTDTQYF. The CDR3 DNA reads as TGTGCCAGCAGTGACGAGGCGGACTCTAGCACAGATACGCAGTATTTT.

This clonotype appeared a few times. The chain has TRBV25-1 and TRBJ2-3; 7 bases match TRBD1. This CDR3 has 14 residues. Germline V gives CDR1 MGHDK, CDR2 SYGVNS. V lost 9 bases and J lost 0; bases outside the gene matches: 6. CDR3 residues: CASQTGKSTDTQYF. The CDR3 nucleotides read TGTGCCAGTCAGACAGGGAAAAGCACAGATACGCAGTATTTT.

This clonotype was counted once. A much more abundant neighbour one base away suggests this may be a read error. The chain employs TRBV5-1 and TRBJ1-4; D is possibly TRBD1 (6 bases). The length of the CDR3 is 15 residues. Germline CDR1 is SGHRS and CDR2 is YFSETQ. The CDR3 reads CASSLEGGTNEKPFF. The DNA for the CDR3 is TGCGCCAGCAGCTTGGAGGGGGGAACTAATGAAAAACCGTTTTTT.

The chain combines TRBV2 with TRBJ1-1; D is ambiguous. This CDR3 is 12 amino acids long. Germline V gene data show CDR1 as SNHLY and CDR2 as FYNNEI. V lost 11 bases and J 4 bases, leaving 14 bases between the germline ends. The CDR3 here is CAFQSLGTEAFF. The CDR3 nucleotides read TGTGCCTTCCAGTCCCTTGGCACTGAAGCTTTCTTT.

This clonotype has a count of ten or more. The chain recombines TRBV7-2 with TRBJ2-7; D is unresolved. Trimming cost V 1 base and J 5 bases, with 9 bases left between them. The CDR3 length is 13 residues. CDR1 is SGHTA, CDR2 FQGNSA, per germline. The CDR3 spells CASSLESRDEQYF. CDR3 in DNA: TGTGCCAGCAGCTTAGAATCCCGGGACGAGCAGTACTTC.

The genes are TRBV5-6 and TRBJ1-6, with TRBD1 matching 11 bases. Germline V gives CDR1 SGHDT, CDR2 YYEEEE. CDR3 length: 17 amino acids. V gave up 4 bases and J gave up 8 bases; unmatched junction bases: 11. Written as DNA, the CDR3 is TGTGCCAGCAGCCAAGTCGGACAGGGGGCGCGTGATTCACCCCTCCACTTT. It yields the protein CASSQVGQGARDSPLHF. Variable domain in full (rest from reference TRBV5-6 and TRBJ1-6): DAGVTQSPTHLIKTRGQQVTLRCSPKSGHDTVSWYQQALGQGPQFIFQYYEEEERQRGNFPDRFSGHQFPNYSSELNVNALLLGDSALYLCASSQVGQGARDSPLHFGNGTRLTVT.

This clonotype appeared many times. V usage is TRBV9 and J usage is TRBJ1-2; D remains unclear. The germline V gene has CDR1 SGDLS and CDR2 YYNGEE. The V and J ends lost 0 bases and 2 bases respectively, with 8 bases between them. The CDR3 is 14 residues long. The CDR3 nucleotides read TGTGCCAGCAGCGTAGACAGTCAGAACTATGGCTACACCTTC. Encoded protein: CASSVDSQNYGYTF.

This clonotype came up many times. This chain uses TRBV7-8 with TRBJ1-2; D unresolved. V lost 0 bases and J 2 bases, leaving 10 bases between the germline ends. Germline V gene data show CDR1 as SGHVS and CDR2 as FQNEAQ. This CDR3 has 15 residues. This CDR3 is CASSLAEGANYGYTF. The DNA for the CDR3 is TGTGCCAGCAGCTTAGCGGAGGGAGCCAACTATGGCTACACCTTC. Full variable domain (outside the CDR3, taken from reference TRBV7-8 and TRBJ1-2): GAGVSQSPRYKVAKRGQDVALRCDPISGHVSLFWYQQALGQGPEFLTYFQNEAQLDKSGLPSDRFFAERPEGSVSTLKIQRTQQEDSAVYLCASSLAEGANYGYTFGSGTRLTVV.

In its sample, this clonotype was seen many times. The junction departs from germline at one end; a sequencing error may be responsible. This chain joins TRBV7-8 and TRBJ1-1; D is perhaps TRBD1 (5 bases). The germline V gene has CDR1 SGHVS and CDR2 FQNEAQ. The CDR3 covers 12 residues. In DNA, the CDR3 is TGTGCCAGCAGCCCCGGGGGGTCAGTGCTTATCTTT. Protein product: CASSPGGSVLIF.

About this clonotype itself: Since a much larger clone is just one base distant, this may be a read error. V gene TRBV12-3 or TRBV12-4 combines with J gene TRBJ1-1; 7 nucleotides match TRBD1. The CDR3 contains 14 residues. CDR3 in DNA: TGTGCCGGCAGCCGTAACAGGGGAAGTACTGAAGCTTTCTTT. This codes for CAGSRNRGSTEAFF.

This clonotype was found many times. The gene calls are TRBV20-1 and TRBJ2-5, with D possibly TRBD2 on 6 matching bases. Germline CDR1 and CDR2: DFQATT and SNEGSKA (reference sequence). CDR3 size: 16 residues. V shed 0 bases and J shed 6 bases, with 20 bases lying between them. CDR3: CSARDQGGADWKTQYF. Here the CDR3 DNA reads TGCAGTGCTAGAGATCAGGGCGGGGCAGACTGGAAGACCCAGTACTTC.

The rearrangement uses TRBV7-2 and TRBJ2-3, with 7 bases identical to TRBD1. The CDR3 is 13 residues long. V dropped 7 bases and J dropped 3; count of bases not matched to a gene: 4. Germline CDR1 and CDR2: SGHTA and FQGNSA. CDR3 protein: CASTQTGTDTQYF. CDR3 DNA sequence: TGTGCCAGCACCCAGACAGGGACAGATACGCAGTATTTT.

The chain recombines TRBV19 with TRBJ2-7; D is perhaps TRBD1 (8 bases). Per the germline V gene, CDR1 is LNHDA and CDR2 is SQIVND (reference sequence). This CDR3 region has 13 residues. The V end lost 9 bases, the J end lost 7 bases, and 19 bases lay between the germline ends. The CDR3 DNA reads TGTGCCAGACCTCAACAGGGGGGGGAAGAGCAGTACTTC. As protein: CARPQQGGEEQYF. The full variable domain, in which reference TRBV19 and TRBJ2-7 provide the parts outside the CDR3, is DGGITQSPKYLFRKEGQNVTLSCEQNLNHDAMYWYRQDPGQGLRLIYYSQIVNDFQKGDIAEGYSVSREKKESFPLTVTSAQKNPTAFYLCARPQQGGEEQYFGPGTRLTVT.

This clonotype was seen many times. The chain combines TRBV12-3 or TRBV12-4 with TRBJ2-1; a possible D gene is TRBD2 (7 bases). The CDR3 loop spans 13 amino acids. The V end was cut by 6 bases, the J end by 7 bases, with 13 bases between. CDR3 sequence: CASRPEGGNEQFF. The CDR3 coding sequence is TGTGCCAGCAGGCCCGAGGGGGGGAATGAGCAGTTCTTC.

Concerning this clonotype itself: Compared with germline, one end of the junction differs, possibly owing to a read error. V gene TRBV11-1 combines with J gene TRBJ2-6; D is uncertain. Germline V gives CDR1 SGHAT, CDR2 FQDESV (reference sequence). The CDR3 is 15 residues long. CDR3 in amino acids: CAGSSRISRANVLTF. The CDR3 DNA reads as TGTGCCGGCAGCTCCCGCATCTCTAGGGCCAACGTCCTGACTTTC.

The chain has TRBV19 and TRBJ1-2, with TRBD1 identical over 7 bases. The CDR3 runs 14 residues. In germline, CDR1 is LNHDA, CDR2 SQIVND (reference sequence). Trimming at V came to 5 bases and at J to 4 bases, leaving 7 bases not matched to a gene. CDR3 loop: CASSSGQALYGYTF. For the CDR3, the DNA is TGTGCCAGTAGTTCTGGACAGGCTCTCTATGGCTACACCTTC.

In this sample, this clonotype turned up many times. The CDR3 spells CASSLDQGGQKLFF. The DNA for the CDR3 is TGCGCCAGCAGCTTGGACCAGGGGGGGCAAAAACTGTTTTTT. The chain combines TRBV5-1 with TRBJ1-4; 7 bases fit TRBD1. The CDR3 extends over 14 amino acids. Germline CDR1 and CDR2: SGHRS and YFSETQ. V shed 0 bases, J shed 9 bases, and the junction held 5 bases outside the gene matches.

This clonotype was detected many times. The CDR3 coding sequence is TGTGCCAGCCGGGGTTACGAGCAGTACTTC. Translating gives CASRGYEQYF. This chain uses TRBV2 with TRBJ2-7; D is perhaps TRBD2 (5 bases). The CDR3 totals 10 residues. V lost 8 bases and J lost 4, with 6 bases in between. Germline V lookup: CDR1 SNHLY, CDR2 FYNNEI.

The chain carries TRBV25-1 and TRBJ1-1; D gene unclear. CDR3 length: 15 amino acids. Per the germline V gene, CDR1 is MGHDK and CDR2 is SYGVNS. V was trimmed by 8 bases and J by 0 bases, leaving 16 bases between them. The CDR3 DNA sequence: TGTGCCAGCGGTCCTCCCGGGGTGGTGAACACTGAAGCTTTCTTT. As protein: CASGPPGVVNTEAFF.

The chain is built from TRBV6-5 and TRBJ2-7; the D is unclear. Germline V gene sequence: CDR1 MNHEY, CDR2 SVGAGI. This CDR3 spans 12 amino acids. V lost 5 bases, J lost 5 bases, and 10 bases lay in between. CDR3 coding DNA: TGTGCCAGCAGTCCAGACGGCCACGAGCAGTACGTC. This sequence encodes CASSPDGHEQYV.

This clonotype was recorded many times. The CDR3: CASSRSASGDKWEQYF. In DNA form, the CDR3 reads TGTGCCAGCAGTAGGTCGGCTAGCGGGGACAAGTGGGAGCAGTACTTC. This chain uses TRBV6-5 with TRBJ2-7; 9 bases are shared with TRBD2. The CDR3 consists of 16 residues. Per the germline V gene, CDR1 is MNHEY and CDR2 is SVGAGI. Unmatched junction bases numbered 15, after V lost 5 bases and J lost 7 bases.

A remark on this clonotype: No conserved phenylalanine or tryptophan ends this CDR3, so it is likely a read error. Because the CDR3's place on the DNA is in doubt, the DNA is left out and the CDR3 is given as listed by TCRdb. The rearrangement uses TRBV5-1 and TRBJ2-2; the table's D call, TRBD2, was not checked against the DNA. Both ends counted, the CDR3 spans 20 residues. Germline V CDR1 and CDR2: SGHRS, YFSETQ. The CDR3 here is CASSLAATSGGLLEHRGAVV.

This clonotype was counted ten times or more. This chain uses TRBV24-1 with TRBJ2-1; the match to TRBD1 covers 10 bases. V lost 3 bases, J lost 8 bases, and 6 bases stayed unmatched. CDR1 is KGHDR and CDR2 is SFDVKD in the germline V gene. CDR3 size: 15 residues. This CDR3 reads CATSDRQGAKHEQFF. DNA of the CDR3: TGTGCCACCAGTGATCGACAGGGGGCTAAGCATGAGCAGTTCTTC.

Here the CDR3 reads CASSTGSGQGYIYGYTF. CDR3 in DNA: TGTGCCAGCAGCACTGGCTCAGGACAGGGATATATCTATGGCTACACCTTC. The chain links TRBV9 to TRBJ1-2, with TRBD1 identical over 8 bases. The trim removed 4 bases at V and 4 bases at J, leaving 15 bases unmatched. This CDR3 spans 17 amino acids. Germline values: CDR1 SGDLS, CDR2 YYNGEE.